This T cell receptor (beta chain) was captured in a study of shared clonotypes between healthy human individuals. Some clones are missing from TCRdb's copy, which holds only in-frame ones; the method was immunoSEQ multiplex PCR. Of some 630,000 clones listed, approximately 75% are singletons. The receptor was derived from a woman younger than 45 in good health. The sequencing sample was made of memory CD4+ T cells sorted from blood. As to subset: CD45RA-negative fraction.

CDR3 nucleotides: TGCGCCAGCAGCGGGACAGGCCTTAGCTCTGGGGCCAACGTCCTGACTTTC. Protein: CASSGTGLSSGANVLTF. The chain links TRBV5-1 to TRBJ2-6; 8 bases fit TRBD1. J gave up 0 bases and V 4 bases, and 6 bases lay outside the gene matches. Germline CDR1 SGHRS, CDR2 YFSETQ. The CDR3 contains 17 residues.